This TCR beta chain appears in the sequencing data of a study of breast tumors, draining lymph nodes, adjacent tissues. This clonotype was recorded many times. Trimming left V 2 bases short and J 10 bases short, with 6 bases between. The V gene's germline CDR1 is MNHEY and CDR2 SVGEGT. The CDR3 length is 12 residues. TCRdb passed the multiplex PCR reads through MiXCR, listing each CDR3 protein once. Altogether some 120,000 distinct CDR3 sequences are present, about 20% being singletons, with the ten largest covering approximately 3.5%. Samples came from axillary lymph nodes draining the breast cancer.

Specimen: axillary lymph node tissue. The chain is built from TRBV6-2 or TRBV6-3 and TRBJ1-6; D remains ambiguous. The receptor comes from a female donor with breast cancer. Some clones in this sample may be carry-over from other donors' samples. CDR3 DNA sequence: TGTGCCAGCAGTTACCCGACATCACCCCTCCACTTT. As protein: CASSYPTSPLHF.